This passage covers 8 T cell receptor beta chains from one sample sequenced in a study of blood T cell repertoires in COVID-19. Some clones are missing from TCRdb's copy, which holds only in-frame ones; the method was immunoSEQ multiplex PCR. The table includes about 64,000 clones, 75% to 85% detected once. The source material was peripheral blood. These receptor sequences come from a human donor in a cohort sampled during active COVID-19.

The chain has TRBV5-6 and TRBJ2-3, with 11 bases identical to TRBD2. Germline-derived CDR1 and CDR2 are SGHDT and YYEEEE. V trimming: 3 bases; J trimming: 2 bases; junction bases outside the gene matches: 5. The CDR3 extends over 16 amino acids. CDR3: CASSSVSGGATDTQYF. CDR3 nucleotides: TGTGCCAGCAGCTCCGTTAGCGGGGGGGCCACAGATACGCAGTATTTT.

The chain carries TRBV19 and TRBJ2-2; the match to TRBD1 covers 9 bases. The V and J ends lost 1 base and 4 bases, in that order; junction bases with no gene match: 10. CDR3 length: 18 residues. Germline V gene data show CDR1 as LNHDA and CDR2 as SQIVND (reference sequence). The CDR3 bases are TGTGCCAGTAGTATAGGGCGGACAGGGGCCAGGAGCACCGGGGAGCTGTTTTTT. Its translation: CASSIGRTGARSTGELFF.

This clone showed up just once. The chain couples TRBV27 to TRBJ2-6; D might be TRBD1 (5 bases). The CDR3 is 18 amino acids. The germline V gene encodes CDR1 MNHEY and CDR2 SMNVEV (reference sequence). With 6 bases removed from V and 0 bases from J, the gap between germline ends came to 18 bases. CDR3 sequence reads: CASSPVSGFYSGANVLTF. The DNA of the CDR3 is TGTGCCAGCAGCCCCGTGTCAGGGTTTTACTCTGGGGCCAACGTCCTGACTTTC.

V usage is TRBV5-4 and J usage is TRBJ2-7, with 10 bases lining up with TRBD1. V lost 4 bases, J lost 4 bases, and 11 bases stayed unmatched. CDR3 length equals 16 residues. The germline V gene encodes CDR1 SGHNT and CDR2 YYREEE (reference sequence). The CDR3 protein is CASSGVPGQGTYEQYF. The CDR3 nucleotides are TGTGCCAGCAGCGGCGTACCGGGACAGGGGACGTACGAGCAGTACTTC.

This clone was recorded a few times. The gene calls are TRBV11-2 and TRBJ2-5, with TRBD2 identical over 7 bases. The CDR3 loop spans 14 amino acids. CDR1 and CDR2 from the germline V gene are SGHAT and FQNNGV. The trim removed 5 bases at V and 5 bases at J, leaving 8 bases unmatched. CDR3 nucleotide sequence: TGTGCCAGCAGCCCTTACAGCGGGGTGGAGACCCAGTACTTC. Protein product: CASSPYSGVETQYF.

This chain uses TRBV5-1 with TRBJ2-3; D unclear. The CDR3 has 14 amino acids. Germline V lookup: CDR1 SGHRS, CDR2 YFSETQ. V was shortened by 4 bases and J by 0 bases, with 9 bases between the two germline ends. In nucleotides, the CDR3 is TGCGCCAGCAGCCCGACAATAAGCACAGATACGCAGTATTTT. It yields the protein CASSPTISTDTQYF.

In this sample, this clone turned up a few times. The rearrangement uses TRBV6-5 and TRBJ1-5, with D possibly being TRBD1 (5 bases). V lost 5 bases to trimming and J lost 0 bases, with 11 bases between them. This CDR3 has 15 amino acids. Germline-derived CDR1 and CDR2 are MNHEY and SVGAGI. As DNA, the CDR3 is TGTGCCAGCAGTCTCGACAGAAATAGCAATCAGCCCCAGCATTTT. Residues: CASSLDRNSNQPQHF.

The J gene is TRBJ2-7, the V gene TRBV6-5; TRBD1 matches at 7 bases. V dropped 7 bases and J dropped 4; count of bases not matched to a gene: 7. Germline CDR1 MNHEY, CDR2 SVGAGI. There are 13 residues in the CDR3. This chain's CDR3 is CASNPGQWYEQYV. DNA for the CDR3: TGTGCCAGCAACCCGGGACAGTGGTACGAGCAGTACGTC.